The 18 T cell receptor beta chains below come from one sample, sequenced in a study of T cell responses to AZD1222 COVID-19 vaccine. Libraries were prepared by immunoSEQ multiplex PCR; TCRdb keeps only in-frame clonotypes and omits some of them. The sample has under 200,000 clones; about nine tenths are singletons. Here the sequenced sample was peripheral blood, taken on day 0 of AZD1222 vaccination. The receptor set was obtained from an adult in good health.

The V call is TRBV6-2 or TRBV6-3, the J call TRBJ1-1; no reliable D call. The CDR3 consists of 14 residues. Germline CDR1 MNHEY, CDR2 SVGEGT. Trimming left V 0 bases short and J 0 bases short, with 5 bases between. The DNA for the CDR3 is TGTGCCAGCAGTTACTCTACGATGAACACTGAAGCTTTCTTT. This encodes CASSYSTMNTEAFF.

This clone was found once. V gene TRBV29-1 combines with J gene TRBJ2-7, with 9 bases fitting TRBD1. The CDR3 runs to 13 residues. Germline lookup yields CDR1 SQVTM and CDR2 ANQGSEA. The V segment lost 6 bases and the J segment 7 bases; nucleotides outside the gene matches: 10. CDR3 amino acids: CSVVTGGTGEQYF. The CDR3 DNA is TGCAGCGTCGTGACAGGGGGAACGGGGGAGCAGTACTTC.

The gene calls are TRBV24-1 and TRBJ2-1; D call uncertain. This CDR3 comprises 14 residues. Germline CDR1 KGHDR, CDR2 SFDVKD. V was clipped by 1 base and J by 8 bases, with 11 bases between them. CDR3 nucleotide sequence: TGTGCCACCAGTGATTTTAGGGCATCTGATGAGCAGTTCTTC. Protein product: CATSDFRASDEQFF.

The V and J genes are TRBV5-6 and TRBJ1-2; D is possibly TRBD1 (5 bases). Germline values: CDR1 SGHDT, CDR2 YYEEEE. The CDR3 has 14 amino acids. With 6 bases removed from V and 4 bases from J, the gap between germline ends came to 16 bases. The CDR3 sequence: CASTKGPKFYGYTF. The CDR3 nucleotides are TGTGCCAGCACCAAGGGGCCCAAATTCTATGGCTACACCTTC.

The chain combines TRBV7-2 with TRBJ2-7; TRBD1 aligns across 10 bases. CDR1 SGHTA and CDR2 FQGNSA come from the germline V gene. V shed 1 base and J 3 bases; nucleotides not matched to a gene: 6. The length of the CDR3 is 16 residues. CDR3 nucleotide sequence: TGTGCCAGCAGCTTAGGGGGACAGGGGTTCCGCTACGAGCAGTACTTC. Its translation is CASSLGGQGFRYEQYF.

This clone was seen just once. This sequence joins TRBV4-3 and TRBJ1-2, with D possibly being TRBD1 (5 bases). The germline CDR1 and CDR2 sequences are LGHNA and YSLEER. CDR3 length: 15 amino acids. Between the trimmed V and J ends, which lost 2 bases and 6 bases, there was a span of 16 bases. CDR3 nucleotide sequence: TGCGCCAGCAGCCAAACTGCCGGGCAGGGACATGGCTACACCTTC. Translation gives CASSQTAGQGHGYTF.

The chain links TRBV19 to TRBJ1-5, with D unclear. Germline V gene lookup returns CDR1 LNHDA and CDR2 SQIVND (reference sequence). V gave up 1 base and J gave up 0 bases, with 10 bases separating them. The CDR3 extends over 16 amino acids. The CDR3: CASSIVWGYSNQPQHF. CDR3 nucleotide sequence: TGTGCCAGTAGTATAGTCTGGGGTTATAGCAATCAGCCCCAGCATTTT.

The chain uses TRBV5-1 and TRBJ1-3; maybe TRBD1 (6 bases). The CDR3 is made up of 13 amino acids. The ends were cut back, 6 bases at V and 4 bases at J, with 11 bases in the middle. CDR1 and CDR2 (germline): SGHRS, YFSETQ. The CDR3, as DNA: TGCGCCAGCACGGCAGGGGCCGGAAACACCATATATTTT. This codes for CASTAGAGNTIYF.

This clone was seen a handful of times. This chain uses TRBV24-1 with TRBJ1-4; 9 nucleotides match TRBD1. V dropped 3 bases and J dropped 12; count of bases not matched to a gene: 10. Germline CDR1 KGHDR, CDR2 SFDVKD. CDR3 size: 15 residues. The DNA for the CDR3 is TGTGCCACCAGTGATCCCCGACAGGGGGAGCAGCAACTGTTTTTT. Encoded protein: CATSDPRQGEQQLFF.

The chain has TRBV9 and TRBJ1-4, with TRBD1 identical over 10 bases. There are 16 residues in the CDR3. V lost 3 bases and J lost 3; bases outside the gene matches: 5. Germline CDR1 is SGDLS and CDR2 is YYNGEE. The CDR3 sequence is CASSAGQGLANEKLFF. The CDR3, as DNA: TGTGCCAGCAGCGCGGGACAGGGGCTAGCTAATGAAAAACTGTTTTTT.

CDR3 sequence: CASSDKASRVYNEQFF. For the CDR3, the DNA is TGTGCCAGCAGTGACAAGGCCAGCCGGGTCTACAATGAGCAGTTCTTC. V usage is TRBV6-4 and J usage is TRBJ2-1; D unclear. In germline, CDR1 is MRHNA, CDR2 SNTAGT. V shed 2 bases and J shed 3 bases, with 14 bases lying between them. The CDR3 extends over 16 amino acids.

The chain is built from TRBV7-2 and TRBJ2-7; D unresolved. Trimming shortened V by 4 bases and J by 2 bases, and 9 bases separated the two germline ends. CDR1 and CDR2 (germline): SGHTA, FQGNSA. There are 13 residues in the CDR3. This CDR3 is CASSSRPPYEQYF. For the CDR3, the DNA is TGTGCCAGCAGCTCCCGCCCCCCCTACGAGCAGTACTTC.

The chain has TRBV13 and TRBJ2-3; 7 positions agree with TRBD1. CDR3 length: 15 residues. The germline V gene has CDR1 PRHDT and CDR2 FYEKMQ (reference sequence). The ends lost 6 bases at V and 0 bases at J; junction bases unmatched: 6. The CDR3 sequence is CASRPRGGSTDTQYF. Here the CDR3 DNA reads TGTGCCAGCAGGCCCAGAGGGGGCAGCACAGATACGCAGTATTTT.

V usage is TRBV30 and J usage is TRBJ1-1, with 10 bases lining up with TRBD1. In germline, CDR1 is GTSNPN, CDR2 SVGIG (reference sequence). The ends lost 0 bases at V and 5 bases at J; junction bases unmatched: 6. The CDR3 is 15 residues long. The CDR3 nucleotides read TGTGCCTGGAGTGTATGGGGGACAGGGGAAACTGAAGCTTTCTTT. The encoded protein is CAWSVWGTGETEAFF.

V usage is TRBV3-1 (or the pseudogene TRBV3-2) and J usage is TRBJ2-3; TRBD2 aligns across 13 bases. J gave up 10 bases and V 1 base, and 8 bases lay outside the gene matches. Germline V gene data show CDR1 as LGHDT and CDR2 as YNNKEL (reference sequence). The CDR3 totals 16 residues. DNA of the CDR3: TGTGCCAGCAGCCAAGGGCGGACTAGCGGGGGAGGCGCGCAGTATTTT. This codes for CASSQGRTSGGGAQYF.

This sequence joins TRBV27 and TRBJ2-2; D is possibly TRBD1 or TRBD2 (5 bases each). The germline V and J ends were trimmed by 8 bases and 0 bases, with 22 bases remaining between them. Germline CDR1 is MNHEY and CDR2 is SMNVEV (reference sequence). The CDR3 is 18 residues long. The CDR3 region has the DNA TGTGCCAGCCATCTCGGGGCGTGGGGTTCCGCGAACACCGGGGAGCTGTTTTTT. It is translated as CASHLGAWGSANTGELFF.

The V and J genes are TRBV11-2 and TRBJ1-3, with no clear D. The CDR3 is 14 residues long. Germline-derived CDR1 and CDR2 are SGHAT and FQNNGV. V was trimmed by 5 bases and J by 4 bases, leaving 12 bases between them. CDR3 sequence reads: CASSPRTAGNTIYF. CDR3 in DNA: TGTGCCAGCAGCCCCAGAACTGCCGGAAACACCATATATTTT.

J is TRBJ2-7 and V is TRBV24-1, with D tentatively TRBD1 or TRBD2 (5 bases each). V was shortened by 4 bases and J by 9 bases, with 12 bases between the two germline ends. Per the germline V gene, CDR1 is KGHDR and CDR2 is SFDVKD. The CDR3 totals 12 residues. CDR3 bases: TGTGCCACCAGTGACTTCGGGGCAGCGCAGTACTTC. Translated: CATSDFGAAQYF.